Below, one T cell receptor (beta chain) is given with its context. What it recognizes is unknown. A much larger clone lies one base from this, so it may be a read error. Sequencing libraries for TCR beta were prepared with iRepertoire HTBI primers and Arm-PCR of CDR3 regions. TCRdb re-called the multiplex PCR reads with MiXCR, one entry per CDR3 protein. This sample has 400,000 to 550,000 distinct CDR3 sequences; under 15% occur once, and the top ten carry about a sixth. This specimen comes from a study of regulatory T cells in long-lasting Graves disease. Study conclusions and caveats: Blood alone, not thyroid tissue, was studied. Persistent Graves' patients had lower TCR diversity than newly diagnosed ones. Preferential use of TRBV28, TRBJ1-2 and TRBJ2-5 was seen in persistent disease.

Time point specified: newly diagnosed GD, antithyroid drugs for less than 3 months. From RNA extracted from PBMCs, the TCR library was made. Trimming cost V 3 bases and J 10 bases, with 19 bases left between them. The CDR3 totals 15 residues. Per the germline V gene, CDR1 is PRHDT and CDR2 is FYEKMQ (reference sequence). These data were also reused for a study on T cells in Graves' hyperthyroidism and ophthalmopathy. That study reports: Ophthalmopathy was distinguished from stable hyperthyroidism by 13 V-J signatures.

The rearrangement uses TRBV13 and TRBJ2-1, with D unclear. The receptor was isolated from a woman younger than 45 with Graves disease. Sample: peripheral blood mononuclear cells (PBMCs), taken at new diagnosis, from a patient treated with antithyroid drugs. The CDR3 nucleotides read TGTGCCAGCAGCTTTCGCGGCGACATGGCCTGGGAGCAGTTCTTC. As protein: CASSFRGDMAWEQFF. Supplemented by reference TRBV13 and TRBJ2-1, the full variable domain reads AAGVIQSPRHLIKEKRETATLKCYPIPRHDTVYWYQQGPGQDPQFLISFYEKMQSDKGSIPDRFSAQQFSDYHSELNMSSLELGDSALYFCASSFRGDMAWEQFFGPGTRLTVL.